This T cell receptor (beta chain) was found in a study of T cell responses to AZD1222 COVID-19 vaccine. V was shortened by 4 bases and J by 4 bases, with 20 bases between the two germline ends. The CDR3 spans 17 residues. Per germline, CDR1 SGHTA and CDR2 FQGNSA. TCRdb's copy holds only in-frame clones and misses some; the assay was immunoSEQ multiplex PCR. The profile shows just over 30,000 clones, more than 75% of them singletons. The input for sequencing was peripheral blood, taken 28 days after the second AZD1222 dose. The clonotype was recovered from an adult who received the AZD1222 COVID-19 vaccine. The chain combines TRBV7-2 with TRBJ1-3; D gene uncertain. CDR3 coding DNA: TGTGCCAGCAGCTACGCAGATTACCCCTTGGGGGGAAACACCATATATTTT. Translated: CASSYADYPLGGNTIYF. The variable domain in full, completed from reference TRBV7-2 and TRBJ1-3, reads GAGVSQSPSNKVTEKGKDVELRCDPISGHTALYWYRQSLGQGLEFLIYFQGNSAPDKSGLPSDRFSAERTGGSVSTLTIQRTQQEDSAVYLCASSYADYPLGGNTIYFGEGSWLTVV.